Listed here is a single T cell receptor beta chain. Its specificity is unknown. These data originate in a study of graft-versus-host responses after intestinal transplantation. Study-level results: Some GvH clones appeared in ileal mucosa or blood before recipient bone marrow.

The CDR3 spans 12 residues. Germline CDR1 and CDR2: SGHRS and YFSETQ. Trimming took 4 bases from V and 6 from J, leaving 9 bases between them. Clones were read by immunoSEQ multiplex PCR, and TCRdb kept only the in-frame ones, dropping some. The repertoire holds about 110,000 clones, with over 80% as singletons. The receptor's source is a human donor who was the organ donor for an intestinal transplant. The sequencing here drew on unstimulated CD4+ T cells sorted from spleen or lymph node cells, taken before transplant. The chain has TRBV5-1 and TRBJ2-3; D gene uncertain. Here the CDR3 reads CASSPDFDTQYF. CDR3 sequence (DNA): TGCGCCAGCAGCCCCGACTTCGATACGCAGTATTTT.